Listed here are 29 T cell receptor beta chains from one sample, sequenced in a study of T cells in pancreatic ductal adenocarcinoma. Only in-frame clones appear in the TCRdb table, and some are missing; sequencing was by immunoSEQ multiplex PCR. The profile shows about 4,600 clones, 68% of them singletons. The selected patients with pancreatic ductal adenocarcinoma had surgery but no neoadjuvant therapy. The sample comprised pancreatic tumor tissue. These receptors came from a human donor with pancreatic ductal adenocarcinoma.

This clone appeared once. This chain joins TRBV27 and TRBJ1-2; the match to TRBD1 covers 7 bases. The CDR3 length is 13 residues. V shed 6 bases and J 7 bases; nucleotides not matched to a gene: 8. From germline, CDR1 is MNHEY and CDR2 SMNVEV (reference sequence). The CDR3 is CASSLSTGVGYTF. As DNA, the CDR3 is TGTGCCAGCAGCCTCTCCACAGGGGTTGGCTACACCTTC.

The chain links TRBV10-2 to TRBJ2-7; 7 bases are shared with TRBD1. V lost 2 bases to trimming and J lost 4 bases; unmatched junction nucleotides: 17. Per germline, CDR1 WSHSY and CDR2 SAAADI. This CDR3 comprises 18 residues. CDR3 coding DNA: TGCGCCAGCAGTGAGATTGAAAATAGGGCAGGGGGTAGGTACGAGCAGTACTTC. Its translation: CASSEIENRAGGRYEQYF.

Regarding this clone: Compared with germline, one end of the junction differs, possibly owing to a read error. The chain uses TRBV28 and TRBJ1-1, with D unresolved. The CDR3 loop spans 13 amino acids. CDR1 and CDR2 (germline): MDHEN, SYDVKM. The CDR3 protein is CASSLTRNAEAFF. CDR3 in DNA: TGTGCCAGCAGTTTAACTAGGAACGCTGAAGCTTTCTTT.

The rearrangement uses TRBV7-9 and TRBJ2-7, with D possibly being TRBD2 (7 bases). CDR3 length: 14 amino acids. Trimming took 5 bases from V and 7 from J, leaving 18 bases between them. Germline V lookup: CDR1 SEHNR, CDR2 FQNEAQ (reference sequence). The DNA of the CDR3 is TGTGCCAGCAGCCCCACGGGGGGCCCATTGGAGCAGTACTTC. This encodes CASSPTGGPLEQYF.

This chain joins TRBV4-3 and TRBJ2-2; TRBD1 might be the D (7 bases). V dropped 0 bases and J dropped 6 bases, with 17 bases sitting between them. This CDR3 region has 17 residues. Germline values: CDR1 LGHNA, CDR2 YSLEER. The CDR3 sequence is CASSQEGGGGISGELFF. In DNA form, the CDR3 reads TGCGCCAGCAGCCAAGAAGGAGGGGGCGGTATTTCCGGGGAGCTGTTTTTT.

V gene TRBV19 combines with J gene TRBJ1-5; D is uncertain. This CDR3 contains 14 residues. V gave up 5 bases and J gave up 2 bases, with 10 bases separating them. Germline values: CDR1 LNHDA, CDR2 SQIVND (reference sequence). As DNA, the CDR3 is TGTGCCAGTAGTTTCCGGGAAGGCAATCAGCCCCAGCATTTT. This codes for CASSFREGNQPQHF.

This clone was picked up a small number of times. The V call is TRBV19, the J call TRBJ1-1; 8 positions agree with TRBD1. Germline assignment: CDR1 LNHDA and CDR2 SQIVND (reference sequence). Unmatched junction bases numbered 10, after V lost 7 bases and J lost 0 bases. CDR3 size: 16 residues. Written as DNA, the CDR3 is TGTGCCAGTACTTTAGGGACAGGAATCATGAACACTGAAGCTTTCTTT. Protein: CASTLGTGIMNTEAFF.

In its sample, this clone ranks as medium-sized (0.01 to 0.1%). This chain connects TRBV16 to TRBJ2-1; D remains ambiguous. Germline V lookup: CDR1 KGHSY, CDR2 FQNENV. Trimming cost V 4 bases and J 9 bases, with 7 bases left between them. This CDR3 has 11 amino acids. The CDR3, as DNA: TGTGCCAGCAGCCCCAGTCTTGAGCAGTTCTTC. Its protein product is CASSPSLEQFF.

This clone was seen a few times. The CDR3 reads CASRGQGAGYGYTF. CDR3 sequence (DNA): TGTGCCAGCAGGGGACAGGGGGCGGGATATGGCTACACCTTC. This chain uses TRBV2 with TRBJ1-2, with 12 bases aligning to TRBD1. V shed 6 bases and J 5 bases; nucleotides not matched to a gene: 4. The CDR3 loop spans 14 amino acids. Germline V gene sequence: CDR1 SNHLY, CDR2 FYNNEI.

The J gene is TRBJ1-1, the V gene TRBV25-1; D unclear. This CDR3 is built from 13 residues. Between the trimmed V and J ends, which lost 7 bases and 0 bases, there was a span of 9 bases. Germline assignment: CDR1 MGHDK and CDR2 SYGVNS. The CDR3 loop reads CASKGSLNTEAFF. CDR3 bases: TGTGCCAGCAAGGGCAGTCTGAACACTGAAGCTTTCTTT.

By proportion, this clone is large (0.1 to 1%). The rearrangement joins TRBV6-1 to TRBJ2-1, with D maybe TRBD1 (5 bases). CDR1 MNHNS and CDR2 SASEGT come from the germline V gene. The CDR3 covers 15 residues. The V gene lost 1 base and the J gene lost 4 bases, with 11 bases spanning the gap. The CDR3 protein is CASSEGPRGYNEQFF. In DNA, the CDR3 is TGTGCCAGCAGTGAAGGACCAAGGGGTTACAATGAGCAGTTCTTC.

The chain is built from TRBV7-2 and TRBJ2-1; D might be TRBD2 (5 bases). V gave up 4 bases and J gave up 8 bases, with 21 bases separating them. Germline V gene data show CDR1 as SGHTA and CDR2 as FQGNSA. The CDR3 sequence is 16 residues long. The CDR3 region has the DNA TGTGCCAGCAGCTCCCGGAGAGGGCTATTGAGCGATGAGCAGTTCTTC. Amino acid sequence: CASSSRRGLLSDEQFF.

The V gene is TRBV6-1, the J gene TRBJ2-7; D is uncertain. CDR1 and CDR2 (germline): MNHNS, SASEGT. V lost 3 bases to trimming and J lost 4 bases, with 10 bases between them. The CDR3 loop spans 13 amino acids. In nucleotides, the CDR3 is TGTGCCAGCAGTGAGGGTGTTTCGTACGAGCAGTACTTC. Its translation: CASSEGVSYEQYF.

The gene calls are TRBV5-1 and TRBJ2-1; 7 bases match TRBD2. The CDR3 extends over 16 amino acids. Germline V lookup: CDR1 SGHRS, CDR2 YFSETQ. Losses at the gene ends were 1 base for V and 5 bases for J; bases not matched to a gene: 9. CDR3 protein: CASSLLSSGIHNEQFF. DNA for the CDR3: TGCGCCAGCAGCTTGTTGTCTAGCGGAATTCACAATGAGCAGTTCTTC.

The rearrangement joins TRBV12-2 to TRBJ1-6. TRBV12-2 is a pseudogene locus. The CDR3 has 15 amino acids. CDR3 loop: CASRLGGAENSPLHF. The DNA of the CDR3 is TGTGCAAGTCGCTTAGGGGGGGCGGAAAATTCACCCCTCCACTTT.

This clone was seen more than once but under ten times. This CDR3 is CAWSVRLAETQYF. The DNA for the CDR3 is TGTGCCTGGAGTGTACGACTAGCGGAGACCCAGTACTTC. The V call is TRBV30, the J call TRBJ2-5; 8 bases match TRBD2. Germline V gene lookup returns CDR1 GTSNPN and CDR2 SVGIG (reference sequence). The CDR3 sequence is 13 residues long. The V gene end was trimmed by 0 bases and the J gene end by 5 bases; junction bases not matched to a gene: 2. The full variable domain, with the rest looked up from reference TRBV30 and TRBJ2-5, is SQTIHQWPATLVQPVGSPLSLECTVEGTSNPNLYWYRQAAGRGLQLLFYSVGIGQISSEVPQNLSASRPQDRQFILSSKKLLLSDSGFYLCAWSVRLAETQYFGPGTRLLVL.

V gene TRBV5-1 combines with J gene TRBJ2-3, with D perhaps matching TRBD2 (6 bases). CDR3 length equals 15 residues. The germline gives CDR1 SGHRS, CDR2 YFSETQ. Trimming stripped 4 bases from V and 1 base from J, with 13 bases between. CDR3 sequence reads: CASSAGTSGTDTQYF. The CDR3, as DNA: TGCGCCAGCAGCGCTGGGACTTCCGGCACAGATACGCAGTATTTT.

The chain joins TRBV11-3 to TRBJ2-1; D possibly corresponds to TRBD2 (5 bases). The germline gives CDR1 SGHNT, CDR2 YENEEA. CDR3 length equals 16 residues. V lost 4 bases, J lost 2 bases, and 15 bases lay in between. CDR3 residues: CASSSLWEKTYNEQFF. CDR3 coding DNA: TGTGCCAGCAGCTCTCTTTGGGAGAAGACCTACAATGAGCAGTTCTTC.

This clone has just a few counts. Written as DNA, the CDR3 is TGCGCCAGCAGCCTTGGGCCTGCTAGCGGCACAGATACGCAGTATTTT. It translates to CASSLGPASGTDTQYF. This sequence joins TRBV5-1 and TRBJ2-3, with D possibly TRBD2 on 6 matching bases. Trimming stripped 4 bases from V and 1 base from J, with 16 bases between. CDR3 size: 16 residues. Germline lookup yields CDR1 SGHRS and CDR2 YFSETQ.

The chain links TRBV7-3 to TRBJ1-1; 7 nucleotides match TRBD1. The CDR3 sequence is 18 residues long. V trimming: 5 bases; J trimming: 1 base; junction bases outside the gene matches: 16. Germline V gene lookup returns CDR1 SGHTA and CDR2 FQGTGA. The CDR3: CASSLSRLGGTANTEAFF. In DNA, the CDR3 is TGTGCCAGCAGCCTCTCCCGGTTGGGTGGGACAGCGAACACTGAAGCTTTCTTT.

The gene calls are TRBV19 and TRBJ2-3; tentatively, D is TRBD1 or TRBD2 (6 bases each). Germline CDR1 LNHDA, CDR2 SQIVND (reference sequence). Trimming removed 5 bases at V and 3 bases at J, with 30 bases between. The CDR3 loop spans 20 amino acids. CDR3 loop: CASSLGQRVWGLPITDTQYF. The CDR3 coding sequence is TGTGCCAGTAGTCTCGGACAGCGCGTTTGGGGACTCCCGATAACAGATACGCAGTATTTT. Full variable domain (remainder filled in from reference TRBV19 and TRBJ2-3): DGGITQSPKYLFRKEGQNVTLSCEQNLNHDAMYWYRQDPGQGLRLIYYSQIVNDFQKGDIAEGYSVSREKKESFPLTVTSAQKNPTAFYLCASSLGQRVWGLPITDTQYFGPGTRLTVL.

The rearrangement links TRBV11-1 to TRBJ2-5; a weak D match, TRBD1 (5 bases). The CDR3 totals 13 residues. CDR1 and CDR2 (germline): SGHAT, FQDESV (reference sequence). The V end lost 3 bases, the J end lost 5 bases, and 10 bases lay between the germline ends. CDR3 bases: TGTGCCAGCAGCTTGGTCTGGGGCGAGACCCAGTACTTC. It encodes CASSLVWGETQYF.

This clone has more than one count but fewer than ten. The rearrangement joins TRBV2 to TRBJ1-5; weak D call: TRBD1 (6 bases). Germline CDR1 and CDR2: SNHLY and FYNNEI. V was pared by 7 bases and J by 5 bases, with 12 bases between. CDR3 length: 13 residues. The CDR3 DNA is TGTGCCAGCAATGGGGGCGCAGATCAGCCCCAGCATTTT. Encoded protein: CASNGGADQPQHF.

The gene calls are TRBV5-1 and TRBJ2-1; 9 bases are shared with TRBD2. The CDR3 covers 15 residues. With 5 bases clipped from V and 4 bases from J, the junction kept 7 bases outside the gene matches. Germline V gene sequence: CDR1 SGHRS, CDR2 YFSETQ. CDR3 in DNA: TGCGCCAGCAGTTTAGCGGGAGATACTTACAATGAGCAGTTCTTC. It translates to CASSLAGDTYNEQFF.

V is TRBV5-1 and J is TRBJ1-1; TRBD1 agrees at 8 bases. The CDR3 has 14 residues. Losses at the gene ends were 4 bases for V and 5 bases for J; bases not matched to a gene: 7. Per the germline V gene, CDR1 is SGHRS and CDR2 is YFSETQ. The CDR3 DNA reads as TGCGCCAGCAGCGCTGGACAGGGCTTGACTGAAGCTTTCTTT. Its protein product is CASSAGQGLTEAFF.

The V gene is TRBV18, the J gene TRBJ2-1; TRBD1 is a possible D gene (5 bases). The V end was cut by 3 bases, the J end by 8 bases, with 11 bases between. This CDR3 spans 13 amino acids. Germline V CDR1 and CDR2: KGHSH, LQKENI. The CDR3 DNA sequence: TGTGCCAGCTCACCTGACCAGGGCTATGAGCAGTTCTTC. It yields the protein CASSPDQGYEQFF.

The chain links TRBV5-1 to TRBJ2-5, with D perhaps assigned TRBD1 or TRBD2 (5 bases each). V gave up 4 bases and J gave up 3 bases, with 13 bases separating them. The CDR3 covers 14 residues. Germline V gives CDR1 SGHRS, CDR2 YFSETQ. This CDR3 is CASSPGGGKETQYF. The CDR3 nucleotides are TGCGCCAGCAGCCCCGGTGGGGGTAAAGAGACCCAGTACTTC.

The rearrangement uses TRBV6-1 and TRBJ2-7, with a possible D match to TRBD2 (5 bases). The CDR3 spans 15 residues. Germline assignment: CDR1 MNHNS and CDR2 SASEGT. Between the trimmed V and J ends, which lost 5 bases and 2 bases, there was a span of 16 bases. CDR3: CASSTIAYSTYEQYF. CDR3 DNA: TGTGCCAGCAGTACTATAGCGTATTCAACCTACGAGCAGTACTTC.

This chain connects TRBV10-2 to TRBJ2-5, with D possibly TRBD2 on 5 matching bases. Germline CDR1 WSHSY, CDR2 SAAADI. The CDR3 has 13 amino acids. Trimming removed 6 bases from V and 5 bases from J, with 13 bases in between. The CDR3 nucleotides are TGCGCCAGCAGCACGGGGTTACGGGAGACCCAGTACTTC. Translation gives CASSTGLRETQYF.